The TCR beta chain under discussion was sequenced for a study of shared clonotypes between healthy human individuals (dated by TCRdb to about 2020). Study-level background: The cohort comprised two women and a few men aged 18 to 49 years. Per donor, three plates each were used for CD4 naive and CD4 memory, two for CD8 naive, and one for CD8 memory. To estimate repertoire size and how much clonotype sharing occurs between individuals, the study deeply sequenced the blood TCR repertoires of several healthy adults. To increase sequencing depth and limit assay-specific biases, TCR repertoire library preparation and sequencing were carried out by different laboratories using diverse techniques. Leukapheresis yielded between about 0.85 and 10 billion PBMCs per donor.

As to this clone: The target of this receptor is not known. Qualities for individual bases were not recorded, and no much larger clone is one base off.

CD8 naive samples consisted of CD45RO-negative cells that were positively selected for CCR7, yielding a CD45RA+CCR7+ population without TemRA cells. The donors were healthy, HIV-negative adults who had no recently reported acute infections or vaccinations. Only Caucasian adults living in Nashville, Tennessee, USA were represented among the donors. Blood was collected by leukapheresis, and PBMCs were isolated by Ficoll-Histopaque density gradient centrifugation and then cryopreserved in liquid nitrogen vapor phase. Analytical flow cytometry was used to check the purity and quantity of every magnetically sorted T cell population. Genomic DNA was isolated from every sorted fraction and measured by UV absorbance on a Nanodrop 2000c. Paper-wide results and their limitations: Sampling was restricted to blood, and TCR repertoires in tissue are likely to differ from TCR repertoires in blood. Incomplete sequencing was indicated by rarefaction of sorted-subset datasets, despite the large sequencing depth. When a handful of donors were compared, the shared fraction of clonotypes was about 5.5% for naive CD4, over 3% for naive CD8, more than 2% for memory CD4, and under 0.5% for memory CD8. Higher generation probabilities were observed for clonotypes shared by all four sorted-subset donors than for non-shared clonotypes. Pairwise subsampling indicated that sequencing depth was expected to affect the degree of clonotype sharing among donors. Larger estimated clonotype richness was generally found for naive subsets than for memory subsets. Because the study included only a small number of donors, the genetic and exposure-history diversity represented was limited.

The CDR3 sequence holds 16 residues, the cysteine and phenylalanine included. CDR3 DNA only is kept here, 48 bases in frame from base 1. At the junction V is shortened by 1 base and J by 6 bases; bases outside the gene matches: 5. The germline V gene specifies SGHAT as CDR1 and FQNNGV as CDR2. TCR CDR3 regions were amplified from genomic DNA by multiplex PCR using the deep immunoSEQ assay. Genomic DNA extracted from each cell subset was distributed evenly over all wells of several immunoSEQ 96-well plates, and each plate served as one replicate. For sorted subsets, approximately 200 ng of genomic DNA, equivalent to around 31,000 T cell genomes, went into each replicate PCR. Purified libraries were measured with a Qubit 3.0 fluorometer, size-checked on a Bioanalyzer 2100, and measured again with the KAPA Library Quantification kit. Every immunoSEQ 96-well plate was sequenced on a separate single-read 150-cycle Illumina NextSeq 550 flow cell. The published analysis was carried out like this. Because only junctional sequences without quality scores were contained in the immunoSEQ output, filtering matching that applied to full-length reads could not be performed. To assign V/J genes and CDR3, sequences were annotated against IMGT germline references using PyIR, a Python wrapper for IgBLAST v1.9. Reads were filtered out if the reads had weak V/J assignments (E-value above 1e-6), no CDR3, stop codons, out-of-frame junctions, or ambiguous translated residues. V3J clonotypes were defined as sequences sharing an identical inferred V gene, J gene, and CDR3 amino acid sequence. Percentage overlap between repertoires was calculated by dividing the number of shared unique clonotypes by the size of the smaller repertoire. Richness of each repertoire was evaluated using RTK rarefaction, the Chao1 estimator, and Recon v2.1 estimates of unobserved clonotypes. For all TCRbeta clonotypes obtained by the gDNA method from several donors, generation probabilities were computed with OLGA. As stored in TCRdb, this immuneACCESS dataset retains in-frame rearrangements with V and J assigned. A fraction of the clones does not appear; measured against another copy, unresolved V genes explain less than half of the discrepancy, and the remainder lacks a known reason. V and J calls and clone size are copied from that table; D and trimming were computed from the DNA. This sample has about 2,200,000 clones in its table, and about 93% of those were observed once. About 1.8% of the sample belongs to the ten largest clones.

The chain couples TRBV11-2 to TRBJ2-7; TRBD2 agrees with 14 junctional bases. The receptor was derived from a man between 18 and 29 years old in good health. Some clones in this sample may be carry-over from other donors' samples. Sequenced: naive CD8+ T cells from PBMCs. What the cell subset or site label conveys for this sample: CD45RA+CCR7+. The DNA reads TGTGCCAGCAGCTTAGGCCCGGGACTAGCGGGAGTCGAGCAGTACTTC. It specifies CASSLGPGLAGVEQYF.